These 27 T cell receptor beta chains were all obtained from the same sample, sequenced in a study of cytomegalovirus exposure and HLA in healthy donors. Both 60 Vbeta primers and 13 Jbeta primers went into the PCR. Method: immunoSEQ multiplex PCR; TCRdb's copy keeps in-frame clones and lacks some. Counted here are 150,000 or so clones, around 75% occurring once; the ten biggest clones make up 1.6%. Sequencing was carried out using PBMCs. Receptor source: a woman aged 18-29 years in good health and CMV-seronegative.

This sequence joins TRBV10-3 and TRBJ2-1; D perhaps matches TRBD2 (6 bases). CDR1 is ENHRY, CDR2 SYGVKD, per germline. The CDR3 runs to 11 residues. V lost 4 bases and J lost 9, with 7 bases in between. The CDR3 spells CAISGGVEQFF. The CDR3 DNA reads TGTGCCATCAGTGGGGGGGTTGAGCAGTTCTTC.

This chain links TRBV28 with TRBJ2-7; 10 bases line up with TRBD1. CDR1 and CDR2 from the germline V gene are MDHEN and SYDVKM. V lost 1 base, J lost 4 bases, and 7 bases stayed unmatched. CDR3 length equals 16 residues. The CDR3 sequence: CASSLSATGGAYEQYF. DNA of the CDR3: TGTGCCAGCAGTTTATCAGCGACAGGGGGCGCGTACGAGCAGTACTTC.

The chain links TRBV9 to TRBJ1-2; the D gene is possibly TRBD1 (6 bases). This CDR3 spans 15 amino acids. Germline-derived CDR1 and CDR2 are SGDLS and YYNGEE. V was shortened by 0 bases and J by 3 bases, with 12 bases between the two germline ends. CDR3 amino acids: CASSVEARGYYGYTF. In nucleotides, the CDR3 is TGTGCCAGCAGCGTAGAGGCCAGGGGCTACTATGGCTACACCTTC.

This clone was observed a handful of times. V and J are TRBV11-2 and TRBJ2-1; 13 nucleotides agree with TRBD2. This CDR3 contains 17 residues. V shed 2 bases and J 9 bases; nucleotides not matched to a gene: 10. In germline, CDR1 is SGHAT, CDR2 FQNNGV. The CDR3 here is CASSLLGTSGIPSEQFF. The CDR3 coding sequence is TGTGCCAGCAGCTTATTGGGGACTAGCGGGATCCCGAGTGAGCAGTTCTTC.

The chain has TRBV19 and TRBJ2-1; TRBD2 matches 7 bases. Germline V gene lookup returns CDR1 LNHDA and CDR2 SQIVND (reference sequence). Trimming cost V 5 bases and J 0 bases; bases outside gene matches: 4. CDR3 length: 15 residues. CDR3 coding DNA: TGTGCCAGTAGTGGACTAGGGAGCTCCTACAATGAGCAGTTCTTC. This gives the protein CASSGLGSSYNEQFF.

V usage is TRBV28 and J usage is TRBJ1-5; 7 bases are a match to TRBD1. With 3 bases clipped from V and 3 bases from J, the junction kept 5 bases outside the gene matches. Germline CDR1 reads MDHEN; CDR2 reads SYDVKM. The CDR3 has 15 residues. This CDR3 reads CASSFRGLINQPQHF. The DNA for the CDR3 is TGTGCCAGCAGTTTTAGGGGGCTTATCAATCAGCCCCAGCATTTT.

This clone was seen a handful of times. This chain joins TRBV10-3 and TRBJ2-7; D may be TRBD1 (5 bases). The CDR3 runs to 13 residues. Looked up from germline, CDR1 is ENHRY and CDR2 is SYGVKD. In DNA form, the CDR3 reads TGTGCCATCAGTGACAGGGCCTCCTCCGAGCAGTACGTC. It codes for CAISDRASSEQYV.

The genes are TRBV18 and TRBJ1-4; D is undetermined. The CDR3 is made up of 16 amino acids. Trimming cost V 2 bases and J 5 bases, with 15 bases left between them. Germline CDR1 and CDR2: KGHSH and LQKENI. This CDR3 is CASSPNRLASNEKLFF. The DNA for the CDR3 is TGTGCCAGCTCACCAAACCGATTAGCATCAAATGAAAAACTGTTTTTT.

The DNA of the CDR3 is TGCGCCAGCAGCTCCGGGACTAGCGGGGGGCCCCTTCGGGATGAGCAGTTCTTC. This encodes CASSSGTSGGPLRDEQFF. The chain combines TRBV5-1 with TRBJ2-1, with 15 bases identical to TRBD2. V trimming: 3 bases; J trimming: 8 bases; junction bases outside the gene matches: 12. The CDR3 is 18 residues long. CDR1 is SGHRS and CDR2 is YFSETQ in the germline V gene.

This clone was detected once. The chain recombines TRBV2 with TRBJ2-1; TRBD2 matches at 14 bases. The germline gives CDR1 SNHLY, CDR2 FYNNEI. J lost 9 bases, V lost 7 bases, and 8 bases had no gene match. This CDR3 comprises 15 residues. The CDR3 protein is CASTPGTSGSGEQFF. Written as DNA, the CDR3 is TGTGCCAGCACCCCCGGGACTAGCGGGAGTGGTGAGCAGTTCTTC.

In its sample, this clone was seen a few times. The chain employs TRBV28 and TRBJ1-2, with 7 bases aligning to TRBD1. The CDR3 is 12 amino acids. Unmatched junction bases numbered 8, after V lost 5 bases and J lost 11 bases. Germline CDR1 and CDR2: MDHEN and SYDVKM. The CDR3 DNA sequence: TGTGCCAGCAGTCCTTTGACAGGGCAGTACACCTTC. This sequence encodes CASSPLTGQYTF.

CDR3 in DNA: TGCGCCAGCAGCTTGGAGGCTAAGAGCGGCTTACAAGAGACCCAGTACTTC. Protein: CASSLEAKSGLQETQYF. The chain employs TRBV5-1 and TRBJ2-5; TRBD2 is a possible D gene (5 bases). The CDR3 has 17 amino acids. Trimming took off 0 bases at V and 2 bases at J, with 17 bases between the two ends. Looked up from germline, CDR1 is SGHRS and CDR2 is YFSETQ.

This chain uses TRBV28 with TRBJ1-2, with a weak D call TRBD1 (6 bases). The germline gives CDR1 MDHEN, CDR2 SYDVKM. This CDR3 is 15 amino acids long. The V gene lost 1 base and the J gene lost 1 base, with 10 bases spanning the gap. CDR3 sequence: CASSLYPGVNYGYTF. DNA of the CDR3: TGTGCCAGCAGTTTATACCCAGGGGTTAACTATGGCTACACCTTC.

This clone was observed a few times. The CDR3: CASSLLLAGGTGELFF. CDR3 DNA: TGTGCCAGCAGTTTACTGCTAGCGGGAGGAACCGGGGAGCTGTTTTTT. J is TRBJ2-2 and V is TRBV27; 11 positions agree with TRBD2. Trimming took 2 bases from V and 5 from J; bases not matched to a gene: 4. The CDR3 runs 16 residues. CDR1 MNHEY and CDR2 SMNVEV come from the germline V gene (reference sequence).

This clone has a single count. The chain uses TRBV6-1 and TRBJ1-6; tentative D call: TRBD1 (5 bases). The germline gives CDR1 MNHNS, CDR2 SASEGT. Trimming pared 7 bases from V and 7 bases from J, leaving 14 bases between. The CDR3 loop spans 14 amino acids. The CDR3 sequence is CASKGDSLNSPLHF. CDR3 coding DNA: TGTGCCAGCAAGGGCGACAGTCTCAATTCACCCCTCCACTTT.

V usage is TRBV7-8 and J usage is TRBJ2-7; 9 nucleotides align to TRBD1. Germline assignment: CDR1 SGHVS and CDR2 FQNEAQ. Trimming removed 2 bases from V and 2 bases from J; junction bases left unmatched: 4. The CDR3 contains 15 residues. This CDR3 is CASSLMGTGTYEQYF. The CDR3 bases are TGTGCCAGCAGCTTAATGGGGACAGGGACCTACGAGCAGTACTTC.

The table lists this clone with a few counts. The chain has TRBV9 and TRBJ1-1, with a possible D match to TRBD1 (5 bases). The V end lost 4 bases, the J end lost 8 bases, and 18 bases lay between the germline ends. CDR3 length: 14 residues. Germline V CDR1 and CDR2: SGDLS, YYNGEE. CDR3 coding DNA: TGTGCCAGCAGCTCCCGCCGTGGTGGGGCCGAAGCTTTCTTT. This codes for CASSSRRGGAEAFF.

The chain combines TRBV5-5 with TRBJ1-3, with 8 bases aligning to TRBD1. Looked up from germline, CDR1 is SGHKS and CDR2 is YYEKEE (reference sequence). The CDR3 totals 18 residues. J lost 4 bases, V lost 6 bases, and 18 bases had no gene match. The CDR3 sequence is CASTHLGGDRGSGNTIYF. The CDR3 DNA reads TGTGCCAGCACCCATCTGGGAGGTGACAGGGGATCCGGAAACACCATATATTTT.

The chain employs TRBV6-5 and TRBJ1-5, with TRBD1 as a possible D gene (6 bases). Germline V gives CDR1 MNHEY, CDR2 SVGAGI. The CDR3 extends over 15 amino acids. Trimming shortened V by 2 bases and J by 1 base, and 9 bases separated the two germline ends. CDR3 sequence (DNA): TGTGCCAGCAGTTACATGGGACAAAGCAATCAGCCCCAGCATTTT. This gives the protein CASSYMGQSNQPQHF.

The V and J genes are TRBV19 and TRBJ2-1; 9 nucleotides line up with TRBD2. CDR1 is LNHDA, CDR2 SQIVND, per germline (reference sequence). The CDR3 covers 17 residues. V was clipped by 2 bases and J by 0 bases; unmatched bases: 5. CDR3 sequence reads: CASSIRLAVLSYNEQFF. The CDR3 DNA is TGTGCCAGTAGTATAAGACTAGCGGTCCTCTCCTACAATGAGCAGTTCTTC.

This chain links TRBV4-1 with TRBJ1-2; D gene unclear. The CDR3 covers 14 residues. CDR1 and CDR2 from the germline V gene are MGHRA and YSYEKL. Trimming cost V 2 bases and J 4 bases, with 11 bases left between them. The CDR3 DNA is TGCGCCAGCAGCCAACTGACTGAACTCTATGGCTACACCTTC. Its translation: CASSQLTELYGYTF.

The chain carries TRBV27 and TRBJ2-1; TRBD2 matches 7 bases. This CDR3 has 14 amino acids. Looked up from germline, CDR1 is MNHEY and CDR2 is SMNVEV (reference sequence). V was pared by 6 bases and J by 0 bases, with 2 bases of the junction left unmatched. The DNA of the CDR3 is TGTGCCAGCAGCGGGAGGCCCTCCTACAATGAGCAGTTCTTC. This sequence encodes CASSGRPSYNEQFF.

The rearrangement links TRBV27 to TRBJ1-5, with TRBD1 matching 7 bases. The junction had 10 bases not matched to a gene; V was cut back by 5 bases and J by 0 bases. The CDR3 length is 17 residues. CDR1 is MNHEY and CDR2 is SMNVEV in the germline V gene (reference sequence). CDR3 amino acids: CASSPFTGVDSNQPQHF. The CDR3 DNA sequence: TGTGCCAGCAGTCCGTTTACAGGGGTGGATAGCAATCAGCCCCAGCATTTT.

The chain links TRBV10-3 to TRBJ1-5; 7 bases agree with TRBD1. Germline lookup yields CDR1 ENHRY and CDR2 SYGVKD. This CDR3 contains 17 residues. Trimming removed 2 bases from V and 4 bases from J; junction bases left unmatched: 11. CDR3 sequence (DNA): TGTGCCATCAGTGAGGGGGGGACAGTGAATTGGAATCAGCCCCAGCATTTT. This encodes CAISEGGTVNWNQPQHF.

This clone was seen only a few times. The chain uses TRBV4-1 and TRBJ1-3, with 8 bases that match TRBD1. The CDR3 runs 15 residues. The V segment lost 7 bases and the J segment 12 bases; nucleotides outside the gene matches: 17. The germline gives CDR1 MGHRA, CDR2 YSYEKL. CDR3 protein: CASKPGQGTGNSIYF. CDR3 in DNA: TGCGCCAGCAAACCCGGACAGGGAACTGGAAATAGCATATATTTT.

This clone occurred once. V usage is TRBV6-5 and J usage is TRBJ2-5; unclear D gene. This CDR3 spans 16 amino acids. The germline V and J ends were trimmed by 2 bases and 3 bases, with 16 bases remaining between them. Per germline, CDR1 MNHEY and CDR2 SVGAGI. The CDR3 region is CASSYGASLIEETQYF. CDR3 nucleotides: TGTGCCAGCAGTTACGGAGCCAGCTTGATAGAAGAGACCCAGTACTTC.

DNA of the CDR3: TGCGCCAGCAGCCTGACAGGAGAGCGCTTCGGGCAGTACTTC. It translates to CASSLTGERFGQYF. V is TRBV5-1 and J is TRBJ2-5; TRBD1 might be the D (6 bases). The germline CDR1 and CDR2 sequences are SGHRS and YFSETQ. This CDR3 has 14 residues. Between the trimmed V and J ends, which lost 4 bases and 11 bases, there was a span of 21 bases.